The present TCR beta chain was sequenced within a study of T-cell reconstitution after alpha-beta-depleted transplantation in children. Whole-study results and caveats: Surviving recipient T cells and thymic progenitors accounted for the high day-60 TCRbeta diversity observed in some patients. Approximately two months post-transplant, alpha-beta T cells reportedly originated from several hundred expanded graft clones.

The TCRbeta library incorporated unique molecular identifiers. TCRdb redid the calling of the PCR reads with MiXCR, one entry per CDR3 protein. Among 550,000 to 600,000 distinct CDR3 sequences listed, around 23% were seen once. The CDR3 spans 17 residues. J was trimmed by 5 bases and V by 5 bases; bases with no gene match: 14. To note about this clonotype: Its cognate antigen is unknown.

The rearrangement joins TRBV12-3 or TRBV12-4 to TRBJ2-5; 10 bases align to TRBD1. This clonotype was sampled from a boy under two years old who had a stem cell transplant for acute myeloid leukemia, so the T cells may come from the graft donor. The sample was PBMCs, mostly from graft donor cells, taken 360 days after TCRalphabeta/CD19-depleted stem cell transplant. DNA of the CDR3: TGTGCCAGCAGTCAGATGGCCGGGACAGGGGTTTATGAGACCCAGTACTTC. The encoded protein is CASSQMAGTGVYETQYF.